This T cell receptor beta chain was identified during a study of blood T cell repertoires in COVID-19. The assay was immunoSEQ multiplex PCR, and TCRdb's table has in-frame clones only and misses some. This table holds around 180,000 clones, around 89% found once. CDR1 is GTSNPN and CDR2 is SVGIG in the germline V gene (reference sequence). This CDR3 has 13 amino acids. Trimming shortened V by 0 bases and J by 10 bases, and 12 bases separated the two germline ends. The chain recombines TRBV30 with TRBJ1-4; D is uncertain. The TCR comes from a woman in her 30s with acute or convalescent COVID-19. Source material: peripheral blood. The CDR3 DNA follows: TGTGCCTGGAGTGTACCATCCGGTGGAAAACTGTTTTTT. Translating it yields CAWSVPSGGKLFF.